The text below deals with one TCR beta chain. The data were obtained in a study of T-cell memory formation after mild COVID-19. One entry per CDR3 protein, called by TCRdb with MiXCR from the 5' RACE reads. Here the sample spans about 560,000 distinct CDR3 sequences, about a fifth being singletons. This receptor was taken from an adult woman who had mild COVID-19 (a few samples of this study predate the infection). Cell type and time point are not known. Sequenced: PBMCs or a T cell subset sorted from them (not recorded which).

The CDR3 protein is CATSRLQGNTEAFF. The CDR3 DNA is TGTGCCACCAGCAGACTACAGGGCAACACTGAAGCTTTCTTT. The chain recombines TRBV15 with TRBJ1-1; tentative D call: TRBD1 (6 bases). Per germline, CDR1 LNHNV and CDR2 YYDKDF (reference sequence). The germline V and J ends were trimmed by 2 bases and 2 bases, with 9 bases remaining between them. The CDR3 totals 14 residues.